The 8 T cell receptor beta chains below all came from one sample that was sequenced in a study of Ad26.COV2.S vaccination and SARS-CoV-2 variants. As to treatment: about 20 received Ad26.COV2.S at low or high dose, single or two shots; about 5 received placebo; per-sample allocation not given. Following the first vaccine or placebo injection, samples were taken on day 63. Assay: immunoSEQ multiplex PCR; the TCRdb copy retains only in-frame clones and omits some. The data hold 300,000 to 400,000 clones, with roughly 91% observed a single time. Sequencing was performed on peripheral blood, taken in a trial of Ad26.COV2.S vaccine versus placebo. The receptors shown here come from a person between 18 and 59 years old who received the Ad26.COV2.S COVID-19 vaccine or a placebo.

The J gene is TRBJ2-2, the V gene TRBV11-1, with no clear D. Germline V CDR1 and CDR2: SGHAT, FQDESV (reference sequence). V was pared by 1 base and J by 0 bases, with 6 bases between. The CDR3 has 15 residues. Here the CDR3 reads CASSLEGPNTGELFF. Here the CDR3 DNA reads TGTGCCAGCAGCTTAGAAGGGCCGAACACCGGGGAGCTGTTTTTT.

V is TRBV5-5 and J is TRBJ2-7; D remains ambiguous. Germline CDR1 and CDR2: SGHKS and YYEKEE (reference sequence). The CDR3 extends over 12 amino acids. V lost 1 base and J 5 bases, leaving 7 bases between the germline ends. The chain's CDR3 is CASSLYDHEQYF. The CDR3 DNA sequence: TGTGCCAGCAGCTTGTACGACCACGAGCAGTACTTC.

The rearrangement joins TRBV11-2 to TRBJ2-5; no clear D. The CDR3 totals 12 residues. Germline V CDR1 and CDR2: SGHAT, FQNNGV. V lost 5 bases, J lost 7 bases, and 11 bases lay in between. The DNA for the CDR3 is TGTGCCAGCAGCCCCCCCGTGGGGACCCAGTACTTC. This encodes CASSPPVGTQYF.

The rearrangement links TRBV6-5 to TRBJ1-3, with 8 positions matching TRBD1. The CDR3 is 16 residues long. With 2 bases clipped from V and 4 bases from J, the junction kept 7 bases outside the gene matches. The germline CDR1 and CDR2 sequences are MNHEY and SVGAGI. The chain's CDR3 is CASSYGTGGLGNTIYF. The CDR3 region has the DNA TGTGCCAGCAGTTACGGCACAGGGGGACTAGGAAACACCATATATTTT.

The chain combines TRBV27 with TRBJ2-7; 7 bases line up with TRBD1. The CDR3 covers 14 residues. J gave up 3 bases and V 3 bases, and 5 bases lay outside the gene matches. Germline V gene sequence: CDR1 MNHEY, CDR2 SMNVEV (reference sequence). For the CDR3, the DNA is TGTGCCAGCAGTTTGGGTTACAGGGGCTACGAGCAGTACTTC. Amino acids: CASSLGYRGYEQYF.

This clone was picked up one time. This rearrangement joins TRBV5-6 to TRBJ1-5, with TRBD1 identical over 7 bases. The J segment lost 2 bases and the V segment lost 4 bases, leaving 9 bases of the junction unmatched. Germline CDR1 reads SGHDT; CDR2 reads YYEEEE. The CDR3 spans 16 residues. Here the CDR3 DNA reads TGTGCCAGCAGCACAGGGGCCGGCCCCCGCAATCAGCCCCAGCATTTT. It is translated as CASSTGAGPRNQPQHF.

This clone showed up just a few times. The CDR3 reads CASSLVWGTDTQYF. The CDR3 region has the DNA TGTGCCAGCAGCTTAGTCTGGGGGACAGATACGCAGTATTTT. This rearrangement joins TRBV11-2 to TRBJ2-3, with D perhaps matching TRBD1 or TRBD2 (5 bases each). Trimming shortened V by 1 base and J by 3 bases, and 8 bases separated the two germline ends. The CDR3 is 14 amino acids. Looked up from germline, CDR1 is SGHAT and CDR2 is FQNNGV. The full variable domain, rest sourced from reference TRBV11-2 and TRBJ2-3, is EAGVAQSPRYKIIEKRQSVAFWCNPISGHATLYWYQQILGQGPKLLIQFQNNGVVDDSQLPKDRFSAERLKGVDSTLKIQPAKLEDSAVYLCASSLVWGTDTQYFGPGTRLTVL.

The CDR3 sequence: CASSGLAGGDQETQYF. The CDR3 bases are TGTGCCAGCTCAGGACTAGCGGGGGGAGACCAAGAGACCCAGTACTTC. The V gene is TRBV27, the J gene TRBJ2-5, with 14 positions matching TRBD2. The CDR3 length is 16 residues. Trimming cost V 8 bases and J 0 bases; bases outside gene matches: 5. Germline V CDR1 and CDR2: MNHEY, SMNVEV (reference sequence).